This T cell receptor beta chain was captured in a study of CD8 T cells in Susac syndrome. TCR beta from blood CD8+ and CD4+ T cells was sequenced. Patients with stable or active relapsing-remitting disease, all of them treatment-naive, made up the multiple sclerosis controls. The authors negatively isolated CD8+ and CD4+ T cells and FACS-enriched TEMRA cells. Germline values: CDR1 MNHEY, CDR2 SMNVEV (reference sequence). The CDR3 spans 16 residues. Trimming removed 5 bases from V and 0 bases from J, with 15 bases in between. A quantity of roughly 0.5 to 1 ug RNA underwent reverse transcription using random hexamers. Amplification of TCR beta CDR3 was carried out by immunoSEQ multiplex PCR, which covered 54 Vbeta and 13 Jbeta segments. TCRdb fed the immunoSEQ multiplex PCR reads into MiXCR, producing one record per CDR3 protein. The sample includes over 350,000 distinct CDR3 sequences, approximately 85% of them seen just once.

The sample taken for sequencing was CD8+ T cells from PBMCs. The source of this sequence is a human donor with multiple sclerosis. The rearrangement links TRBV27 to TRBJ2-3, with no clear D. DNA for the CDR3: TGTGCCAGCAGTCTACCCAGCCTGGGTAGCACAGATACGCAGTATTTT. Protein sequence: CASSLPSLGSTDTQYF.